Each of the 20 T cell receptor beta chains below was sequenced from the same sample in a study of shared clonotypes between healthy human individuals (dated by TCRdb to about 2020). Library preparation was by the immunoSEQ multiplex PCR assay. The table was pulled from immuneACCESS by TCRdb, which kept in-frame rearrangements only. Such tables lose some clones; where checked, under half of the loss comes from unresolved V genes, and the rest has no known cause. The sample data list approximately 2.5 million clones, and 93% of these were observed just once. The ten largest clonotypes hold roughly 0.39% of the sample. The specimen was naive CD4+ T cells from PBMCs. The cell subset or site label of this sample denotes: CD45RA+ positively selected. Every receptor here comes from a man aged 18 to 35 in good health. Some clones in this sample may be carry-over from other donors' samples.

CDR3 DNA sequence: TGTGCCAGCGACCTCTGGAGGACGGGGAACACTGAAGCTTTCTTT. The encoded protein is CASDLWRTGNTEAFF. This chain joins TRBV28 and TRBJ1-1; D is ambiguous. The CDR3 is 15 amino acids. Germline CDR1 and CDR2: MDHEN and SYDVKM. V gave up 8 bases and J gave up 1 base, with 17 bases separating them. Full variable domain (rest looked up from reference TRBV28 and TRBJ1-1): DVKVTQSSRYLVKRTGEKVFLECVQDMDHENMFWYRQDPGLGLRLIYFSYDVKMKEKGDIPEGYSVSREKKERFSLILESASTNQTSMYLCASDLWRTGNTEAFFGQGTRLTVV.

J is TRBJ1-6 and V is TRBV30; D is perhaps TRBD1 (5 bases). The germline V and J ends were trimmed by 5 bases and 7 bases, with 12 bases remaining between them. Germline CDR1 is GTSNPN and CDR2 is SVGIG (reference sequence). This CDR3 spans 13 amino acids. CDR3 sequence reads: CAWVGGPNSPLHF. The CDR3 nucleotides read TGTGCCTGGGTGGGGGGACCCAATTCACCCCTCCACTTT.

In its sample, this clone was seen once. The sample contains more than one DNA sequence encoding this CDR3. V gene TRBV18 combines with J gene TRBJ2-5; a weak D match, TRBD2 (6 bases). There are 14 residues in the CDR3. V was clipped by 3 bases and J by 3 bases, with 11 bases between them. CDR1 and CDR2 (germline): KGHSH, LQKENI. CDR3 amino acids: CASSPTGGKETQYF. The CDR3 DNA sequence: TGTGCCAGCTCACCTACGGGCGGGAAAGAGACCCAGTACTTC.

As for this clone: This specimen includes other DNA sequences encoding the same CDR3. The chain links TRBV28 to TRBJ1-1; 10 bases map to TRBD1. V was pared by 6 bases and J by 1 base, with 5 bases of the junction left unmatched. The CDR3 runs to 15 residues. CDR1 and CDR2 (germline): MDHEN, SYDVKM. CDR3 loop: CASSRRTGGNTEAFF. The CDR3 DNA is TGTGCCAGCAGCCGTCGGACAGGGGGGAACACTGAAGCTTTCTTT.

V is TRBV7-2 and J is TRBJ2-7; no firm D call. CDR3 size: 17 residues. CDR1 is SGHTA, CDR2 FQGNSA, per germline. V was pared by 5 bases and J by 0 bases, with 20 bases between. The CDR3 DNA reads TGTGCCAGCAGCCCGAGTACCCGCGAGTCGAGCTCCTACGAGCAGTACTTC. Translating gives CASSPSTRESSSYEQYF.

The rearrangement joins TRBV6-6 to TRBJ2-7; 7 bases map to TRBD2. In germline, CDR1 is MNHNY, CDR2 SVGAGI (reference sequence). CDR3 length: 13 amino acids. J gave up 6 bases and V 6 bases, and 8 bases lay outside the gene matches. This CDR3 is CASRGGPVSEQYF. DNA for the CDR3: TGTGCCAGCAGGGGAGGGCCGGTTAGCGAGCAGTACTTC.

The chain employs TRBV28 and TRBJ2-5, with D possibly being TRBD1 or TRBD2 (5 bases each). The CDR3 has 16 amino acids. The germline V gene has CDR1 MDHEN and CDR2 SYDVKM. Trimming stripped 10 bases from V and 4 bases from J, with 25 bases between. CDR3 DNA: TGTGCCACTTTCTCTCCCTGGGACCGACGGGCAGAGACCCAGTACTTC. Amino acids: CATFSPWDRRAETQYF.

This chain links TRBV11-2 with TRBJ2-7; D is perhaps TRBD2 (5 bases). Germline V lookup: CDR1 SGHAT, CDR2 FQNNGV. The V and J ends lost 5 bases and 3 bases respectively, with 14 bases between them. This CDR3 comprises 14 residues. The CDR3 DNA sequence: TGTGCCAGCAGCGAACTAGTTGCAATCTACGAGCAGTACTTC. It encodes CASSELVAIYEQYF.

This chain connects TRBV6-5 to TRBJ2-2; D call uncertain. The germline V gene encodes CDR1 MNHEY and CDR2 SVGAGI. Trimming took off 6 bases at V and 3 bases at J, with 14 bases between the two ends. The CDR3 sequence is 15 residues long. Written as DNA, the CDR3 is TGTGCCAGCAGAGCGCTCAACCCGGACACCGGGGAGCTGTTTTTT. This encodes CASRALNPDTGELFF.

As concerns this clone: Other DNA sequences in this specimen translate into the identical CDR3. V and J are TRBV7-3 and TRBJ2-3; D is ambiguous. Trimming took off 5 bases at V and 6 bases at J, with 9 bases between the two ends. Germline assignment: CDR1 SGHTA and CDR2 FQGTGA. The CDR3 spans 12 residues. The CDR3 loop reads CASSPSGDTQYF. CDR3 sequence (DNA): TGTGCCAGCAGCCCGAGTGGGGATACGCAGTATTTT.

This clone was seen a single time. This CDR3 reads CASTPRTGTLLRGNTIYF. The CDR3 DNA sequence: TGTGCCAGTACCCCACGGACAGGGACGCTACTCCGTGGAAACACCATATATTTT. This chain links TRBV19 with TRBJ1-3, with TRBD1 matching 8 bases. The ends lost 7 bases at V and 3 bases at J; junction bases unmatched: 17. Germline V gene data show CDR1 as LNHDA and CDR2 as SQIVND (reference sequence). The CDR3 totals 18 residues.

This clone was found once. V usage is TRBV5-1 and J usage is TRBJ2-1; D unclear. The CDR3 length is 15 residues. V was clipped by 1 base and J by 14 bases, with 22 bases between them. Germline assignment: CDR1 SGHRS and CDR2 YFSETQ. CDR3 loop: CASSLTGGLPTLEFF. DNA of the CDR3: TGCGCCAGCAGCTTGACTGGCGGCCTTCCGACTCTGGAGTTCTTC. The full variable domain, rest sourced from reference TRBV5-1 and TRBJ2-1, is KAGVTQTPRYLIKTRGQQVTLSCSPISGHRSVSWYQQTPGQGLQFLFEYFSETQRNKGNFPGRFSGRQFSNSRSEMNVSTLELGDSALYLCASSLTGGLPTLEFFGPGTRLTVL.

The gene calls are TRBV2 and TRBJ2-7, with D possibly being TRBD2 (5 bases). Germline loops: CDR1 SNHLY, CDR2 FYNNEI. V lost 10 bases and J lost 9, with 16 bases in between. The CDR3 covers 11 residues. The CDR3 sequence is CATKLEGPQYF. The CDR3 DNA sequence: TGTGCCACCAAGCTCGAGGGCCCGCAGTACTTC.

V is TRBV29-1 and J is TRBJ2-3; 11 nucleotides line up with TRBD2. The germline V gene has CDR1 SQVTM and CDR2 ANQGSEA. The CDR3 covers 16 residues. V shed 4 bases and J 5 bases; nucleotides not matched to a gene: 11. The CDR3 DNA is TGCAGCGTTGGGCACCAACTAGCGGGAGATAAAGATACGCAGTATTTT. Amino acids: CSVGHQLAGDKDTQYF.

This chain links TRBV2 with TRBJ1-1; 7 bases agree with TRBD1. CDR3 length: 14 amino acids. Losses at the gene ends were 3 bases for V and 4 bases for J; bases not matched to a gene: 5. Germline CDR1 SNHLY, CDR2 FYNNEI. This CDR3 is CASSEIRGTTEAFF. The CDR3 DNA is TGTGCCAGCAGTGAGATCAGGGGGACCACTGAAGCTTTCTTT.

This clone was seen a handful of times. The chain couples TRBV6-6 to TRBJ1-5, with D unresolved. Germline V gene lookup returns CDR1 MNHNY and CDR2 SVGAGI (reference sequence). The CDR3 length is 14 residues. V dropped 6 bases and J dropped 3 bases, with 12 bases sitting between them. The CDR3 spells CASSQGRFNQPQHF. CDR3 nucleotide sequence: TGTGCCAGCAGCCAAGGACGATTCAATCAGCCCCAGCATTTT.

CDR3 in amino acids: CASSLYRGSTAGELFF. The CDR3 bases are TGCGCCAGCAGCTTATACAGGGGGTCTACGGCCGGGGAGCTGTTTTTT. The chain uses TRBV4-1 and TRBJ2-2; 8 bases are a match to TRBD1. Germline V gene data show CDR1 as MGHRA and CDR2 as YSYEKL. Trimming took 5 bases from V and 6 from J; bases not matched to a gene: 11. This CDR3 comprises 16 residues.

This clone was recorded only once. The chain recombines TRBV5-6 with TRBJ1-2; 9 bases map to TRBD1. CDR3 length equals 18 residues. V was pared by 4 bases and J by 5 bases, with 18 bases of the junction left unmatched. The germline CDR1 and CDR2 sequences are SGHDT and YYEEEE. Here the CDR3 DNA reads TGTGCCAGCAGCCCTCTAGCCCCGGGACAGGGCCTCTCTTATGGCTACACCTTC. Amino acids: CASSPLAPGQGLSYGYTF.

The rearrangement joins TRBV4-1 to TRBJ2-5; 7 positions agree with TRBD2. This CDR3 contains 14 residues. Per the germline V gene, CDR1 is MGHRA and CDR2 is YSYEKL. Trimming at V came to 4 bases and at J to 7 bases, leaving 9 bases not matched to a gene. CDR3 sequence reads: CASSPAGVGWTQYF. CDR3 nucleotide sequence: TGCGCCAGCAGCCCGGCGGGGGTAGGATGGACCCAGTACTTC.

The chain couples TRBV7-9 to TRBJ2-3; no clear D gene. V shed 5 bases and J shed 2 bases, with 17 bases lying between them. CDR1 SEHNR and CDR2 FQNEAQ come from the germline V gene (reference sequence). The CDR3 runs 16 residues. The CDR3 region is CASSNSPGLNTDTQYF. CDR3 DNA: TGTGCCAGCAGCAACTCACCGGGTCTTAACACAGATACGCAGTATTTT.